This T cell receptor beta chain was obtained from a study of T-cell reconstitution after alpha-beta-depleted transplantation in children. Study-wide results and limits: T-cell numbers and diversity, one year after transplant, stemmed largely from T cells that were newly produced. Several patients had high TCRbeta diversity at day 60; it came from surviving recipient T cells and thymic progenitors. Expanded graft clones numbering several hundred reportedly gave rise to alpha-beta T cells about two months after transplant.

There are 16 residues in the CDR3. Deletions cut 5 bases from V and 0 bases from J, with 17 bases between. The germline gives CDR1 SGHRS, CDR2 YFSETQ. This clonotype has only a few counts. Its antigen is not known. The authors prepared the TCRbeta library with unique molecular identifiers. TCRdb reprocessed the PCR reads via MiXCR and lists one record per CDR3 protein. The sample carries 300,000 to 350,000 distinct CDR3 sequences, roughly 21% recorded once. The receptor was isolated from a male patient between 5 and 17 years old who had a stem cell transplant for acute lymphoblastic leukemia, so the T cells may come from the graft donor. The V and J genes are TRBV5-1 and TRBJ1-2; D remains ambiguous. The input for sequencing was PBMCs, mostly from graft donor cells, taken 180 days after TCRalphabeta/CD19-depleted stem cell transplant. CDR3 in amino acids: CASRANSELSNYGYTF. CDR3 sequence (DNA): TGCGCCAGCAGGGCCAACAGCGAACTTTCTAACTATGGCTACACCTTC.